Each of the 25 T cell receptor beta chains below was sequenced from the same sample in a study of OX40 agonist ivuxolimab in advanced cancers. The protocol was immunoSEQ multiplex PCR, while the TCRdb copy is restricted to in-frame clones and leaves out a portion. The table lists some 17,000 clones, around 80% of them singletons, with roughly 25% in the top ten. Source: CD4+ or CD8+ T cells sorted from blood, taken in a trial of the OX40 agonist ivuxolimab. These receptors were obtained from an adult with an advanced solid tumor such as melanoma, head and neck, liver or kidney cancer.

The V gene is TRBV9, the J gene TRBJ2-1; 10 positions match TRBD2. Germline V lookup: CDR1 SGDLS, CDR2 YYNGEE. The V and J ends lost 0 bases and 2 bases, in that order; junction bases with no gene match: 2. This CDR3 region has 16 residues. CDR3: CASSVDGLAAYNEQFF. For the CDR3, the DNA is TGTGCCAGCAGCGTAGACGGACTAGCGGCCTACAATGAGCAGTTCTTC.

This clone appeared once. V and J are TRBV27 and TRBJ2-2; perhaps TRBD2 as D (5 bases). The CDR3 loop spans 16 amino acids. V lost 4 bases to trimming and J lost 4 bases, with 16 bases between them. From germline, CDR1 is MNHEY and CDR2 SMNVEV (reference sequence). In DNA form, the CDR3 reads TGTGCCAGCAGTTACATGAGGGATTGGGGCACCGGGGAGCTGTTTTTT. It is translated as CASSYMRDWGTGELFF.

The chain is built from TRBV7-8 and TRBJ2-7, with 7 bases that match TRBD1. Germline CDR1 and CDR2: SGHVS and FQNEAQ. The ends lost 4 bases at V and 3 bases at J; junction bases unmatched: 3. This CDR3 contains 13 residues. CDR3 in amino acids: CASSSDRVYEQYF. Here the CDR3 DNA reads TGTGCCAGCAGCTCCGACAGGGTCTACGAGCAGTACTTC.

This rearrangement joins TRBV5-1 to TRBJ1-1; D perhaps matches TRBD1 (5 bases). This CDR3 comprises 12 residues. V dropped 4 bases and J dropped 5 bases, with 9 bases sitting between them. Germline V lookup: CDR1 SGHRS, CDR2 YFSETQ. The CDR3 protein is CASSLRGTEAFF. The CDR3 coding sequence is TGCGCCAGCAGCCTCCGGGGGACTGAAGCTTTCTTT.

The V call is TRBV5-5, the J call TRBJ1-2; possibly TRBD1 for D (5 bases). V was cut by 0 bases and J by 3 bases, with 9 bases left in between. The CDR3 contains 14 residues. Germline CDR1 is SGHKS and CDR2 is YYEKEE (reference sequence). The DNA of the CDR3 is TGTGCCAGCAGCTTGGGTCAGGGTGACTATGGCTACACCTTC. Translated, it gives CASSLGQGDYGYTF. The full variable domain, in which reference TRBV5-5 and TRBJ1-2 provide the parts outside the CDR3, is DAGVTQSPTHLIKTRGQQVTLRCSPISGHKSVSWYQQVLGQGPQFIFQYYEKEERGRGNFPDRFSARQFPNYSSELNVNALLLGDSALYLCASSLGQGDYGYTFGSGTRLTVV.

This clone appeared a single time. The chain has TRBV2 and TRBJ1-1; D is ambiguous. CDR1 and CDR2 from the germline V gene are SNHLY and FYNNEI. Trimming cost V 11 bases and J 0 bases, with 10 bases left between them. The CDR3 has 12 amino acids. The CDR3 is CAASPMNTEAFF. For the CDR3, the DNA is TGTGCCGCCTCCCCTATGAACACTGAAGCTTTCTTT.

The chain carries TRBV4-1 and TRBJ2-3; TRBD2 matches 11 bases. The V and J ends lost 4 bases and 5 bases, in that order; junction bases with no gene match: 8. CDR1 MGHRA and CDR2 YSYEKL come from the germline V gene. CDR3 length: 16 amino acids. The DNA for the CDR3 is TGCGCCAGCAGCCCTCTAGCGGGAGGCCCGGGAGATACGCAGTATTTT. Amino acids: CASSPLAGGPGDTQYF.

This clone is categorized as medium-sized. The V and J genes are TRBV4-1 and TRBJ2-7; TRBD2 might be the D (6 bases). The CDR3 is made up of 15 amino acids. Trimming removed 4 bases at V and 6 bases at J, with 19 bases between. Germline assignment: CDR1 MGHRA and CDR2 YSYEKL. CDR3 in DNA: TGCGCCAGCAGCCGCGGGGATGGAGGGTTTGGCGAGCAGTACTTC. Translated, it gives CASSRGDGGFGEQYF.

This chain links TRBV28 with TRBJ2-1, with D maybe TRBD2 (6 bases). The CDR3 has 14 residues. V lost 6 bases to trimming and J lost 2 bases, with 11 bases between them. Germline V lookup: CDR1 MDHEN, CDR2 SYDVKM. DNA for the CDR3: TGTGCCAGCAGCCAAGCGGGTACCTACAATGAGCAGTTCTTC. It yields the protein CASSQAGTYNEQFF.

The V call is TRBV5-5, the J call TRBJ1-2, with TRBD1 matching 12 bases. Germline V gene sequence: CDR1 SGHKS, CDR2 YYEKEE (reference sequence). V shed 6 bases and J 7 bases; nucleotides not matched to a gene: 7. The CDR3 is 14 amino acids. The CDR3: CASNRGTGGLGYTF. Here the CDR3 DNA reads TGTGCCAGCAACCGGGGGACAGGGGGCCTTGGCTACACCTTC.

This clone was found a few times. V usage is TRBV9 and J usage is TRBJ2-2, with 12 bases matching TRBD1. Germline CDR1 reads SGDLS; CDR2 reads YYNGEE. V was pared by 2 bases and J by 5 bases, with 7 bases of the junction left unmatched. This CDR3 has 17 amino acids. The CDR3 loop is CASSVGQGAPSTGELFF. CDR3 DNA: TGTGCCAGCAGCGTGGGACAGGGGGCGCCGAGTACCGGGGAGCTGTTTTTT.

V and J are TRBV15 and TRBJ1-5, with D possibly TRBD1 on 5 matching bases. V gave up 6 bases and J gave up 2 bases, with 14 bases separating them. CDR3 length: 15 amino acids. Germline V lookup: CDR1 LNHNV, CDR2 YYDKDF (reference sequence). The CDR3 region is CATRDGAMGNQPQHF. Written as DNA, the CDR3 is TGTGCCACCAGAGATGGGGCAATGGGCAATCAGCCCCAGCATTTT.

This sequence joins TRBV9 and TRBJ2-2, with D tentatively TRBD1 (5 bases). Trimming took off 0 bases at V and 4 bases at J, with 10 bases between the two ends. This CDR3 spans 15 amino acids. Germline V gene lookup returns CDR1 SGDLS and CDR2 YYNGEE. CDR3 sequence: CASSVDDSITGELFF. CDR3 sequence (DNA): TGTGCCAGCAGCGTAGATGACAGCATCACCGGGGAGCTGTTTTTT. Complete variable domain (other parts from reference TRBV9 and TRBJ2-2): DSGVTQTPKHLITATGQRVTLRCSPRSGDLSVYWYQQSLDQGLQFLIQYYNGEERAKGNILERFSAQQFPDLHSELNLSSLELGDSALYFCASSVDDSITGELFFGEGSRLTVL.

The rearrangement joins TRBV7-8 to TRBJ1-1, with D uncertain. The CDR3 length is 14 residues. Trimming took 1 base from V and 4 from J, leaving 10 bases between them. Germline assignment: CDR1 SGHVS and CDR2 FQNEAQ. The CDR3 region has the DNA TGTGCCAGCAGCTTAGGAGGGTTGGTCACTGAAGCTTTCTTT. It specifies CASSLGGLVTEAFF.

The chain employs TRBV19 and TRBJ1-1; the D is unclear. The CDR3 consists of 13 residues. Germline V lookup: CDR1 LNHDA, CDR2 SQIVND (reference sequence). V lost 7 bases and J lost 5, with 14 bases in between. CDR3 residues: CASNPHRGTEAFF. In DNA, the CDR3 is TGTGCCAGTAACCCCCACCGAGGGACTGAAGCTTTCTTT.

This sequence joins TRBV5-5 and TRBJ2-7; D call uncertain. The CDR3 covers 11 residues. The ends were cut back, 3 bases at V and 4 bases at J, with 5 bases in the middle. Germline-derived CDR1 and CDR2 are SGHKS and YYEKEE (reference sequence). CDR3 DNA sequence: TGTGCCAGCAGCTCCACTTACGAGCAGTACTTC. Encoded protein: CASSSTYEQYF.

This chain uses TRBV6-4 with TRBJ2-1; 9 bases fit TRBD1. The V gene end was trimmed by 2 bases and the J gene end by 7 bases; junction bases not matched to a gene: 6. CDR1 MRHNA and CDR2 SNTAGT come from the germline V gene. There are 15 residues in the CDR3. The CDR3 loop is CASSDRPGTGNEQFF. DNA for the CDR3: TGTGCCAGCAGTGACCGGCCGGGGACAGGGAATGAGCAGTTCTTC.

The V and J genes are TRBV4-1 and TRBJ1-2; tentative D call: TRBD1 (5 bases). The CDR3 has 15 amino acids. In germline, CDR1 is MGHRA, CDR2 YSYEKL. The V gene lost 4 bases and the J gene lost 2 bases, with 14 bases spanning the gap. CDR3 loop: CASSPGGTPNYGYTF. CDR3 in DNA: TGCGCCAGCAGCCCCGGGGGGACTCCAAACTATGGCTACACCTTC.

V usage is TRBV30 and J usage is TRBJ2-7, with 12 bases fitting TRBD2. CDR3 length: 13 residues. Trimming at V came to 4 bases and at J to 6 bases, leaving 4 bases not matched to a gene. Germline assignment: CDR1 GTSNPN and CDR2 SVGIG (reference sequence). The CDR3: CAWTTSGSSEQYF. The CDR3 DNA is TGTGCCTGGACGACTAGCGGGAGTTCCGAGCAGTACTTC.

This clone was recorded a few times. The V call is TRBV10-2, the J call TRBJ2-1; 11 bases align to TRBD2. Trimming at V came to 3 bases and at J to 5 bases, leaving 3 bases not matched to a gene. The CDR3 loop spans 15 amino acids. Per the germline V gene, CDR1 is WSHSY and CDR2 is SAAADI. CDR3 amino acids: CASSDQTSGDNEQFF. The CDR3 nucleotides read TGCGCCAGCAGTGACCAGACTAGCGGGGACAATGAGCAGTTCTTC.

This sequence joins TRBV28 and TRBJ1-5; 10 nucleotides agree with TRBD1. Trimming removed 5 bases from V and 7 bases from J; junction bases left unmatched: 8. Germline V gene lookup returns CDR1 MDHEN and CDR2 SYDVKM. This CDR3 region has 15 residues. The CDR3 bases are TGTGCCAGCAGTGGGGGACAGGGGATCGGGCAGCCCCAGCATTTT. Amino acids: CASSGGQGIGQPQHF.

This chain links TRBV7-6 with TRBJ1-5; no clear D. Between the trimmed V and J ends, which lost 1 base and 6 bases, there was a span of 7 bases. Germline loops: CDR1 SGHVS, CDR2 FNYEAQ. The CDR3 consists of 13 residues. CDR3 sequence reads: CASSLGVSQPQHF. In nucleotides, the CDR3 is TGTGCCAGCAGCTTAGGGGTGTCTCAGCCCCAGCATTTT.

The rearrangement links TRBV7-2 to TRBJ2-3; weak D call: TRBD2 (5 bases). The V and J ends lost 5 bases and 4 bases respectively, with 19 bases between them. Germline-derived CDR1 and CDR2 are SGHTA and FQGNSA. The CDR3 loop spans 16 amino acids. The CDR3: CASSHWTVRLADTQYF. In DNA form, the CDR3 reads TGTGCCAGCAGCCATTGGACTGTCCGGCTTGCAGATACGCAGTATTTT.

In its sample, this clone is medium-sized (0.01 to 0.1%). The V gene is TRBV5-6, the J gene TRBJ2-7; D possibly matches TRBD1 or TRBD2 (5 bases each). V was cut by 1 base and J by 4 bases, with 12 bases left in between. This CDR3 is built from 14 residues. Germline V gives CDR1 SGHDT, CDR2 YYEEEE. In DNA, the CDR3 is TGTGCCAGCAGCTTGTCTGGGACCCAATACGAGCAGTACTTC. Encoded protein: CASSLSGTQYEQYF. Full variable domain (missing parts from reference TRBV5-6 and TRBJ2-7): DAGVTQSPTHLIKTRGQQVTLRCSPKSGHDTVSWYQQALGQGPQFIFQYYEEEERQRGNFPDRFSGHQFPNYSSELNVNALLLGDSALYLCASSLSGTQYEQYFGPGTRLTVT.

This chain uses TRBV15 with TRBJ2-6, with D hard to call. Trimming removed 6 bases at V and 1 base at J, with 10 bases between. This CDR3 region has 15 residues. CDR1 LNHNV and CDR2 YYDKDF come from the germline V gene (reference sequence). As DNA, the CDR3 is TGTGCCACCAGGCCCGGCCAGTCTGGGGCCAACGTCCTGACTTTC. Its translation is CATRPGQSGANVLTF.